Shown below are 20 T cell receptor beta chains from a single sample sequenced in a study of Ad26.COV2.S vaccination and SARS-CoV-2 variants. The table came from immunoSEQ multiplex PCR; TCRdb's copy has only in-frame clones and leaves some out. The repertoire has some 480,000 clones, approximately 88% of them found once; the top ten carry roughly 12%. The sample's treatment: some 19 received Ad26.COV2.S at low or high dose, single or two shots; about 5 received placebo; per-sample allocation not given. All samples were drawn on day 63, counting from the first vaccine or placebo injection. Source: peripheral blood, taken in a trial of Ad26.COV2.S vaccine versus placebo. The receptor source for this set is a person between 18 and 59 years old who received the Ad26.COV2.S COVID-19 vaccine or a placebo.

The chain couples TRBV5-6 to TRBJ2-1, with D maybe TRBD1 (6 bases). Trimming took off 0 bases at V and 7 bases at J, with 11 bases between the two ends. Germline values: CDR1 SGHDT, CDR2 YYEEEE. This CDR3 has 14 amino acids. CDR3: CASSLARTANEQFF. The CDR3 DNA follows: TGTGCCAGCAGCTTGGCCCGGACAGCAAATGAGCAGTTCTTC. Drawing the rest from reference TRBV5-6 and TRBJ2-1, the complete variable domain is DAGVTQSPTHLIKTRGQQVTLRCSPKSGHDTVSWYQQALGQGPQFIFQYYEEEERQRGNFPDRFSGHQFPNYSSELNVNALLLGDSALYLCASSLARTANEQFFGPGTRLTVL.

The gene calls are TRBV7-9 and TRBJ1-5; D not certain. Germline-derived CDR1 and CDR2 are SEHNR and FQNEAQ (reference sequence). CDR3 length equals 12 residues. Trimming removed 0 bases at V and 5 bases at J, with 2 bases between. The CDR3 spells CASSLADQPQHF. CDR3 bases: TGTGCCAGCAGCTTAGCCGATCAGCCCCAGCATTTT.

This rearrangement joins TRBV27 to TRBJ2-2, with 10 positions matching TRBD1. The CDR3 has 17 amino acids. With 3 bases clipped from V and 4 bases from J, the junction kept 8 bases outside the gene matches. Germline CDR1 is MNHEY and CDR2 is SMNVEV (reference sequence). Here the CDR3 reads CASSFLPGTGATGELFF. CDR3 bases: TGTGCCAGCAGTTTCCTCCCCGGGACAGGGGCCACCGGGGAGCTGTTTTTT.

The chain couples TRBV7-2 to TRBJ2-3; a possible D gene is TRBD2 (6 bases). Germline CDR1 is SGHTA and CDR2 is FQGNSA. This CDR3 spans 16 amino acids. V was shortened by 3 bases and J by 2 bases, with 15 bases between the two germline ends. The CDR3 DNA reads TGTGCCAGCAGCTTTTGGCGAGCGGGTAACACAGATACGCAGTATTTT. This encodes CASSFWRAGNTDTQYF.

The CDR3 here is CASIPGQGAGELFF. In DNA form, the CDR3 reads TGTGCCAGCATCCCGGGACAGGGGGCCGGGGAGCTGTTTTTT. The chain is built from TRBV2 and TRBJ2-2; the match to TRBD1 covers 11 bases. Per the germline V gene, CDR1 is SNHLY and CDR2 is FYNNEI. Unmatched junction bases numbered 4, after V lost 7 bases and J lost 6 bases. This CDR3 contains 14 residues.

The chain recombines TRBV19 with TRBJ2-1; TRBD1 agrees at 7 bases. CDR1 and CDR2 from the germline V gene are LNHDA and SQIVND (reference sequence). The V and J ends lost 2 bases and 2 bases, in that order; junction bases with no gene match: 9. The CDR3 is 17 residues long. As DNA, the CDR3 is TGTGCCAGTAGTATATTGATCGACAGGGTTACCTACAATGAGCAGTTCTTC. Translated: CASSILIDRVTYNEQFF.

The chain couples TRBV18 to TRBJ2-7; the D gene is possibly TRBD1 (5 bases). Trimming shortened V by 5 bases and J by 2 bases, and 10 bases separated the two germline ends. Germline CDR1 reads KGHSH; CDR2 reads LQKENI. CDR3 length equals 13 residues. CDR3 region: CASSNSGTYEQYF. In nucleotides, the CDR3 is TGTGCCAGCTCAAATTCAGGGACCTACGAGCAGTACTTC. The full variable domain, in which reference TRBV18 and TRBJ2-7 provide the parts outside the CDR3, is NAGVMQNPRHLVRRRGQEARLRCSPMKGHSHVYWYRQLPEEGLKFMVYLQKENIIDESGMPKERFSAEFPKEGPSILRIQQVVRGDSAAYFCASSNSGTYEQYFGPGTRLTVT.

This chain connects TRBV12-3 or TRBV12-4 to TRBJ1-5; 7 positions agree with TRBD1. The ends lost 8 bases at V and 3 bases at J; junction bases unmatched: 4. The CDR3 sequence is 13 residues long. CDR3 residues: CASATGTNQPQHF. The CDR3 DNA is TGTGCCAGCGCGACAGGGACCAATCAGCCCCAGCATTTT.

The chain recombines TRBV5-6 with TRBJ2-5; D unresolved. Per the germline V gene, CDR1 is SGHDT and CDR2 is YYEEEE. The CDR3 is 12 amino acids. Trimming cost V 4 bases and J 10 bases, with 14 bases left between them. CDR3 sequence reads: CASSPSGGIQYF. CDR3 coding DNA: TGTGCCAGCAGCCCCTCAGGTGGGATCCAGTACTTC.

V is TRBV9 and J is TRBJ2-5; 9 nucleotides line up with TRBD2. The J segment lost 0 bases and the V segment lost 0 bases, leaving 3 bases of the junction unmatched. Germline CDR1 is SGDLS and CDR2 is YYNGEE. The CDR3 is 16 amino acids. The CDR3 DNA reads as TGTGCCAGCAGCGTAGCTGCGGGAGGGCACCAAGAGACCCAGTACTTC. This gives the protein CASSVAAGGHQETQYF.

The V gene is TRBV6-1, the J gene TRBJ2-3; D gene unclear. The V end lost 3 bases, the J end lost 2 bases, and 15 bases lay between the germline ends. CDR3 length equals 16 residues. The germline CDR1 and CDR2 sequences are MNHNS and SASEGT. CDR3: CASSDLWAASTDTQYF. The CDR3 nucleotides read TGTGCCAGCAGTGATTTGTGGGCCGCATCCACAGATACGCAGTATTTT.

This CDR3 is CASTQGAGGITYEQYF. CDR3 nucleotides: TGTGCCAGCACTCAGGGGGCGGGAGGGATCACCTACGAGCAGTACTTC. The chain links TRBV28 to TRBJ2-7; tentative D call: TRBD2 (9 bases). In germline, CDR1 is MDHEN, CDR2 SYDVKM. V shed 7 bases and J shed 2 bases, with 21 bases lying between them. The CDR3 contains 16 residues.

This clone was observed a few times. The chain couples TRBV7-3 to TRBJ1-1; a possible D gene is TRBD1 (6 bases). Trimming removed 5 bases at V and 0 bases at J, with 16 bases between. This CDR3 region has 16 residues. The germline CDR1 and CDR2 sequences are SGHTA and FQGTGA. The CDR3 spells CASSLTGTRLNTEAFF. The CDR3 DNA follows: TGTGCCAGCAGCCTCACCGGGACAAGATTGAACACTGAAGCTTTCTTT.

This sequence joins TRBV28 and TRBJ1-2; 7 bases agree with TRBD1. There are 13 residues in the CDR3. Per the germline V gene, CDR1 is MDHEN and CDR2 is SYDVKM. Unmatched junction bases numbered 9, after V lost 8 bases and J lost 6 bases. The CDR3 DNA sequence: TGTGCCAGCGGGGCAGGGGGATTGGATGGCTACACCTTC. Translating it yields CASGAGGLDGYTF.

The CDR3 region has the DNA TGCGCCAGCAGCCAAGATCCCCCTACTGAAGCTTTCTTT. It is translated as CASSQDPPTEAFF. This rearrangement joins TRBV4-3 to TRBJ1-1, with D uncertain. Germline CDR1 LGHNA, CDR2 YSLEER. The CDR3 runs to 13 residues. V lost 0 bases to trimming and J lost 5 bases, with 7 bases between them.

The CDR3 protein is CASRAGGLVTGELFF. The DNA for the CDR3 is TGCGCCAGCAGAGCAGGGGGCTTGGTCACCGGGGAGCTGTTTTTT. The J gene is TRBJ2-2, the V gene TRBV5-1, with TRBD1 identical over 8 bases. Germline CDR1 and CDR2: SGHRS and YFSETQ. V lost 5 bases and J lost 4; bases outside the gene matches: 7. The CDR3 loop spans 15 amino acids.

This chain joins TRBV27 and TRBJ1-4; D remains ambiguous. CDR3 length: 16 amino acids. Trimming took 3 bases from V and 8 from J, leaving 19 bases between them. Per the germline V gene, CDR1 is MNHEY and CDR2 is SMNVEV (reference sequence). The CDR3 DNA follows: TGTGCCAGCAGTTTTGAAACACCGGGCAAAGGGGAAAAACTGTTTTTT. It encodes CASSFETPGKGEKLFF.

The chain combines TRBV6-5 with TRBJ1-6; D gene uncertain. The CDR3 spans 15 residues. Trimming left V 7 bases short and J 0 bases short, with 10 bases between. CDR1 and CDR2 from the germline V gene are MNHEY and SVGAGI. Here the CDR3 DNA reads TGTGCCAGCATGAGGGCTCGCTCCTATAATTCACCCCTCCACTTT. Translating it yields CASMRARSYNSPLHF.

The CDR3, as DNA: TGTGCCAGCACCCAATTTGGCGCGGAGGATGGCTACACCTTC. Translating gives CASTQFGAEDGYTF. The chain joins TRBV28 to TRBJ1-2; D not resolved. V was pared by 7 bases and J by 6 bases, with 18 bases between. CDR3 size: 14 residues. The germline gives CDR1 MDHEN, CDR2 SYDVKM.

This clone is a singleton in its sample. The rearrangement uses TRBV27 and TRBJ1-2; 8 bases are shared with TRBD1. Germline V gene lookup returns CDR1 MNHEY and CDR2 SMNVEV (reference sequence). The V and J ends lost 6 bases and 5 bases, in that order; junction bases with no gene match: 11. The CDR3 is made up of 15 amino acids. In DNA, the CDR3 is TGTGCCAGCAGACTACAGGGGGTGAATTCTTATGGCTACACCTTC. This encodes CASRLQGVNSYGYTF.